This TCR beta chain was retrieved from a study of blood T cell repertoires in COVID-19. Across the study: The United States, Italy and Spain were the sources of the acute and convalescent COVID-19 samples. PBMCs, B-cell-depleted T cells, or T cells were the source of the cDNA or gDNA that made up the material.

TCRdb's table, derived via immunoSEQ multiplex PCR, lists solely in-frame clones and lacks some. The sample records over 40,000 clones, approximately 86% being singletons. Trimming pared 2 bases from V and 4 bases from J, leaving 17 bases between. The CDR3 length is 16 residues. The V gene's germline CDR1 is LGHDT and CDR2 YNNKEL (reference sequence). The chain combines TRBV3-1 (or the pseudogene TRBV3-2) with TRBJ1-2; weak D call: TRBD1 (5 bases). Sequencing was carried out using peripheral blood. This sequence originates from an elderly woman with acute or convalescent COVID-19. The CDR3 is CASSQRSAGIGYGYTF. CDR3 bases: TGTGCCAGCAGCCAAAGGTCGGCAGGGATCGGCTATGGCTACACCTTC.